The present T cell receptor (beta chain) was sequenced within a study of identical twins. General study results and limits: Alpha sequences that were out-of-frame and twin-shared showed an excess of low generation probability. Whereas memory repertoires showed no such difference, abundant cord blood beta clonotypes carried fewer insertions. Where beta out-of-frame sequences were concerned, excess twin sharing was weaker.

This clonotype was seen more than once but under ten times. Its specificity is not known. TCRdb called the 5' RACE reads again in MiXCR, with one record for every CDR3 protein. The sample includes around 490,000 distinct CDR3 sequences, approximately 20% of them seen just once. These data were likewise used in another study, on yellow fever vaccine responses in identical twins. This second study notes: Reportedly, the T cell response mounted by twins to vaccine seemed partly convergent, partly personalized.

Sequenced input: CD4+ T cells sorted from blood. This clonotype was sampled from a woman aged 18-30 years in good health.

This CDR3 is CASSLDGLIGELFF. The CDR3 DNA follows: TGTGCCAGCAGTTTAGACGGTCTCATCGGGGAGCTGTTTTTT. This chain joins TRBV12-3 or TRBV12-4 and TRBJ2-2; no firm D call. Trimming left V 1 base short and J 7 bases short, with 10 bases between. The CDR3 has 14 residues.